This T cell receptor (beta chain) was recorded in a study of OX40 agonist ivuxolimab in advanced cancers. In the study overall: Partial response was recorded in three patients: one hepatocellular carcinoma and two cutaneous melanoma cases.

CDR3 length: 13 residues. Germline-derived CDR1 and CDR2 are SNHLY and FYNNEI. The assay was immunoSEQ multiplex PCR, and TCRdb's table has in-frame clones only and misses some. The sample has more than 45,000 clones, roughly 84% seen once. The input for sequencing was CD4+ or CD8+ T cells sorted from blood, taken in a trial of the OX40 agonist ivuxolimab. The chain carries TRBV2 and TRBJ2-5, with 7 bases aligning to TRBD1. The DNA end is more similar to TRBJ2-7, so the J call may be wrong. This TCR derives from an adult with an advanced solid tumor such as melanoma, head and neck, liver or kidney cancer. In nucleotides, the CDR3 is TGTGCCAGCAGACCCGACAGGGACTACGAGCAGTACTTC. Translation: CASRPDRDYEQYF.